This T cell receptor beta chain was sequenced during a study of blood T cell repertoires in COVID-19 (dated by TCRdb to about 2020). Some background on the complete study: The collaborator samples originated in the United States, Italy and Spain and spanned the acute and convalescent phases of COVID-19. Where available, HLA class I and class II types were taken from metadata supplied by the sample provider and were not determined by assay-based typing. The prospective study material was composed of cDNA or gDNA derived from T cells, B-cell-depleted T cells, or PBMCs. Sample metadata almost always included a de-identified subject ID, COVID-19 status, age in years and sex. The repertoires were released in a freely available public database meant as a resource for research on the immune response to SARS-CoV-2. Deeply sampled blood TCRbeta repertoires from subjects exposed to, actively infected with, or recovered from COVID-19 were included in the dataset. Samples came from the ongoing ImmuneRACE study (first 160 participants) plus 1,254 subjects from 6 global collaborators. The investigation overall reported the following: The quantity of clinical and demographic metadata differed by source and by participant and was supplied without curation.

One collaborating source in Seattle enrolled patients while the patients were actively infected and followed the patients over time throughout the course of disease. Collaborating institutions collected whole blood in K2EDTA tubes following their own protocols. For TCRbeta analysis, collaborators shipped samples in one of three forms: frozen whole blood, isolated PBMCs, or DNA extracted from either of those sample types. TCRbeta CDR3 regions were amplified from genomic DNA by means of the immunoSEQ Assay, a bias-controlled multiplex PCR. The paper's processing steps were these. The number of nucleated cells in each sample was estimated by amplification of reference gene primers within the assay. To quantify the absolute abundance of each unique TCRbeta CDR3 rearrangement, sequence reads were collapsed and filtered. For each sample, productive Simpson clonality was calculated as the square root of Simpson's diversity index over productive rearrangements. The table comes from immuneACCESS by way of TCRdb, which keeps in-frame sequences with V and J called. Part of the clones is missing from these tables; in studies checked, under half for an unresolved V gene and the rest for unknown reasons. That table gives V, J and clone size, and the DNA gave D and trimming. This sample comprises roughly 330,000 clones, approximately 88% of them detected only once. Of the sample, roughly a tenth is held by the ten largest clones.

Comment on this clone: Its antigen has not been determined. No qualities accompany the bases; no much larger clone lies one base away.

According to the germline V gene, CDR1 reads SGHRS and CDR2 reads YFSETQ. From V the trimming removes 4 bases and from J it removes 2 bases, while the gene matches leave 8 bases of the junction unaccounted for. CDR3 length: 16 amino acids, cysteine to phenylalanine. The sequence is cut down to CDR3 DNA, 48 bases in frame from base 1. The sample was peripheral blood. The V and J genes are TRBV5-1 and TRBJ2-3, with 9 central nucleotides matching TRBD1. The sequence was obtained from a young man with COVID-19, enrolled during active disease. The CDR3 protein sequence reads: CASSTGTGSTTDTQYF. Here is the DNA: TGCGCCAGCAGCACCGGGACAGGGTCAACCACAGATACGCAGTATTTT.